Included here is one TCR beta chain sequence, with context. This entry comes from a study of CD8 T cells in Susac syndrome. Random hexamers served to reverse transcribe roughly 0.5 to 1 ug RNA. TCRdb itself ran the immunoSEQ multiplex PCR reads through MiXCR, one entry per CDR3 protein. The sample has 250,000 to 300,000 distinct CDR3 sequences, around 89% seen once. Sequencing was carried out using CD8+ T cells from PBMCs. This TCR was sampled from a human donor with multiple sclerosis.

The CDR3 protein is CATSRQRADEQYF. The CDR3 DNA reads TGTGCCACCAGCAGACAGCGGGCCGACGAGCAGTACTTC. V is TRBV15 and J is TRBJ2-7, with D possibly matching TRBD2 (6 bases). Germline loops: CDR1 LNHNV, CDR2 YYDKDF (reference sequence). This CDR3 is 13 amino acids long. Deletions cut 2 bases from V and 5 bases from J, with 10 bases between.